Detailed here is one T cell receptor (beta chain). Sequencing used immunoSEQ multiplex PCR; TCRdb keeps in-frame clones, though not all of them. The sample includes tens of thousands of clones, 80% to 90% of them seen just once. The record originates from a study of CD4 T cells in relation to SARS-CoV-2 and coronaviruses. Per the germline V gene, CDR1 is SGHTA and CDR2 is FQGNSA. Trimming removed 3 bases from V and 2 bases from J; junction bases left unmatched: 13. The CDR3 sequence is 18 residues long. The specimen was memory CD4+ T cells from PBMCs. The clonotype originates from an adult with COVID-19. The chain uses TRBV7-2 and TRBJ2-7, with 10 positions matching TRBD2. CDR3: CASSLAAGSTSGAYEQYF. The CDR3 DNA is TGTGCCAGCAGCTTGGCGGCAGGGTCTACTAGCGGGGCCTACGAGCAGTACTTC.